The present entry profiles one T cell receptor (beta chain) with its context. Its antigen is currently unknown. The CDR3 is made up of 17 amino acids. Germline V gives CDR1 MGHRA, CDR2 YSYEKL. V lost 1 base to trimming and J lost 0 bases; unmatched junction nucleotides: 7. Only in-frame clones appear in the TCRdb table, and some are missing; sequencing was by immunoSEQ multiplex PCR. The data contain some 87,000 clones, about 93% of them singletons. This entry comes from a study of graft-versus-host responses after intestinal transplantation. Whole-study context: Uniformly, recipients were administered anti-thymocyte globulin induction with subsequent tacrolimus and steroids for approximately three years.

This chain uses TRBV4-1 with TRBJ2-7; 9 bases match TRBD2. This material consisted of unstimulated CD8+ T cells sorted from spleen or lymph node cells, taken before transplant. This receptor was taken from a human donor who was the organ donor for an intestinal transplant. CDR3 sequence (DNA): TGCGCCAGCAGCCAAGCTGCGGGACTAGCAATCTCCTACGAGCAGTACTTC. This gives the protein CASSQAAGLAISYEQYF.